This T cell receptor beta chain is from a study of spatial heterogeneity in lung cancer. Background on the study: A consistent excess of beta-chain over alpha-chain sequences was detected.

TCRdb itself ran the 5' RACE reads through MiXCR, one entry per CDR3 protein. The sample yields 6,900 or so distinct CDR3 sequences, 9.5% to 15% seen once. As for time point: sample taken at primary tumor resection. Extraction of whole RNA from tumor, nontumor lung or frozen PBMC preceded unsorted sequencing. This clonotype was seen many times. Its antigen is currently unknown. The CDR3 runs 17 residues. Trimming removed 9 bases from V and 0 bases from J, with 20 bases in between. Germline V lookup: CDR1 KGHDR, CDR2 SFDVKD. Study observations and caveats: How many expanded intratumoral alpha and beta TCRs were present tracked the tumor mutation count, which was a count of nonsynonymous mutations.

Material: lung tumor tissue, obtained at surgery. This receptor was obtained from a male donor with early-stage non-small cell lung cancer. V is TRBV24-1 and J is TRBJ2-1; possible D gene TRBD1, 5 bases. CDR3 region: CATPKGFRPLSYNEQFF. As DNA, the CDR3 is TGTGCCACCCCTAAGGGGTTCAGGCCCCTCTCCTACAATGAGCAGTTCTTC.